This TCR beta chain emerged from a study of cytomegalovirus exposure and HLA in healthy donors. CDR1 and CDR2 from the germline V gene are MNHEY and SMNVEV (reference sequence). CDR3 length: 15 amino acids. The germline V and J ends were trimmed by 4 bases and 4 bases, with 11 bases remaining between them. The PCR had 60 Vbeta and 13 Jbeta primers. Clones were sequenced by immunoSEQ multiplex PCR, and TCRdb holds only the in-frame ones, with some missing. This table holds 150,000 to 200,000 clones, roughly 80% found once. The gene calls are TRBV27 and TRBJ2-6; tentative D call: TRBD2 (6 bases). The source of this sequence is a man in his forties or fifties in good health and CMV-seropositive. Material: PBMCs. CDR3 residues: CASSWRGAGANVLTF. The CDR3 DNA follows: TGTGCCAGCAGTTGGAGGGGCGCAGGGGCCAACGTCCTGACTTTC.